This TCR beta chain was retrieved from a study of T cell repertoires in breast cancer (dated by TCRdb to the mid-2010s). With respect to the entire study: Tumors, lymph nodes and peripheral blood lymphocytes from breast cancer patients were profiled in the study, along with peripheral blood from healthy control donors. The majority of the 20 to 25 patient tumors analyzed for shared TCRs were ER+/PR+. The controls were nine healthy donors whose age range was similar to that of the patients. On average, sequencing produced about 550,000 sequences per sample, which came to roughly 10 reads per input cell. Because breast cancer has a low mutational burden and rarely has common mutations, the study reasoned that TCRs shared between breast cancer patients would target shared antigens. Tumors and tumor-involved lymph nodes were minced and digested with Liberase and DNase, then filtered through 70-um and 40-um filters. Tumor-free lymph nodes were processed without enzymatic digestion, and Ficoll was used to separate blood samples. What the work shows at the level of the full study, not this receptor alone: Around 19 TCR pairs were shared across seven or more patient tumors and were rarely found in control blood, which suggests possible tumor specificity. Discarding singleton TCRs and sampling only part of each tumor may have missed genuine antitumor clones. Shared TCRs were encoded by various nucleotide sequences, which suggests selection and expansion based on antigen. Compared with tumor-free nodes, tumor-involved sentinel lymph nodes shared about fourfold more TCRs with matched tumor repertoires (about 7.7% versus 2%). Emulsion RT-PCR was considered qualitative rather than quantitative, since transcript abundance and primer differences skewed clone recovery. TRBV7 predominated among shared TCRs, which may reflect tumor recognition or a mispriming bias from eight TRBV7 primers.

Library preparation employed emulsion pairing. Unpaired genes were suppressed in a second nested PCR with blocking oligos, after which Illumina adaptors and barcodes were added in a third nested PCR. Between about 4,500 and 270,000 T cells, along with C-region, Stepout and V-region primers, were included in each emulsion RT-PCR master mix. The Micellula Emulsion and Purification Kit was used to generate emulsions, and Qiagen OneStep RT-PCR reagents were used for RT-PCR. Pooled libraries were sequenced with paired-end 2 x 250 reads on an Illumina MiSeq. The paper's processing steps were these. Read pairs were joined in Galaxy and clipped at the engineered overlap into separate alpha and beta files; unclipped reads were discarded. Alpha-beta pairs were assigned with CompleteTCR, a MiTCR-based pipeline that links chains sharing read cluster identifiers using an R script. TCR sequences that were observed only once, about 1-3.3% of the total, were removed as potential sequencing errors. The public reads were quality trimmed at Q25 with fastp and then assembled into clones with MiXCR by TCRdb, keeping productive beta chains. Records with the same CDR3 protein are collapsed into one entry carrying the most frequent genes and DNA. TCRdb's processing, not the authors', yielded these V and J calls. The sample includes about 40,000 distinct CDR3 sequences, with 45% to 55% observed a single time. The ten largest clones add up to 50% to 65% of the sample.

About this clonotype: The target of this receptor is not known. The CDR3 ends on some other residue instead of the conserved phenylalanine or tryptophan, so this is likely a read error.

To analyze paired alpha-beta TCRs of CD8+ T cells, the researchers used an expanded emulsion RT-PCR method with primers covering all TCR V genes. Before emulsion RT-PCR, CD8+ T cells were isolated with a CD8 positive selection kit and incubated overnight in roughly 10 IU/mL IL-2. Looking up the germline V gene (reference sequence) yields CDR1 WNHNN and CDR2 SYGVQD. The CDR3 region is 14 residues in length, termini included. Just CDR3 DNA is preserved here, 42 bases in frame from base 1. V and J lose 5 bases and 0 bases, and a span of 9 bases separates them. This clonotype was obtained from a pool of human donors with breast cancer or a healthy control (not recorded which). Material: CD8+ T cells. The chain is assembled from TRBV10-1 and TRBJ2-3, with TRBD2 tentatively as D gene (5 bases match). The DNA sequence is given as TGCGCCAGCAGTTCCGGGGTTAGCACAGATACGCAGTATTCT. Its translation reads: CASSSGVSTDTQYS.